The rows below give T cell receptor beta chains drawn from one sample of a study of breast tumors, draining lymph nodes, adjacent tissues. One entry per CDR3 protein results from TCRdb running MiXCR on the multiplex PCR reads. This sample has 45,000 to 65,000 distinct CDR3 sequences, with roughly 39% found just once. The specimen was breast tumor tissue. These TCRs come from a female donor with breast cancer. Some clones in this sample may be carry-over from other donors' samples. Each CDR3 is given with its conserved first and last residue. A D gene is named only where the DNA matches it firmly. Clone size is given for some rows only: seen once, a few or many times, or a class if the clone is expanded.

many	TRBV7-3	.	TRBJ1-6	CASGLYSNSPLHF	TGTGCCAGCGGTCTTTACAGTAATTCACCCCTCCACTTT
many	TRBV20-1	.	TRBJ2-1	CSARPYSRRVYNEQFF	TGCAGTGCTAGACCTTACTCAAGACGAGTATACAATGAGCAGTTCTTC
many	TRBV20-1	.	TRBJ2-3	CSASRDSYTDTQYF	TGCAGTGCAAGCCGGGACTCCTACACAGATACGCAGTATTTT
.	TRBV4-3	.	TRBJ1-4	CASSQDSGKTVNEKLFF	TGCGCCAGCAGCCAAGATTCCGGGAAGACGGTTAATGAAAAACTGTTTTTT
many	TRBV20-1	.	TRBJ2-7	CSARFIASEQYF	TGCAGTGCTCGATTTATAGCCTCCGAGCAGTACTTC
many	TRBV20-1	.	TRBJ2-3	CSATVRDTQYF	TGCAGTGCTACCGTTAGAGATACGCAGTATTTT
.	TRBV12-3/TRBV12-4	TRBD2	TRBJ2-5	CASRLTAGVETQYF	TGTGCCAGCAGATTGACAGCGGGAGTTGAGACCCAGTACTTC
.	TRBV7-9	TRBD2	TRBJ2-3	CASSLKGSGSGADTQYF	TGTGCCAGCAGCCTCAAAGGTAGCGGGAGCGGCGCAGATACGCAGTATTTT
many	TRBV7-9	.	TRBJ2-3	CASSVPGGIVTDTQYF	TGTGCCAGCAGCGTCCCTGGCGGGATAGTTACAGATACGCAGTATTTT
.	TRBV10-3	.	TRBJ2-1	CAIRTGPAYNEQFF	TGTGCCATCAGGACAGGACCAGCCTACAATGAGCAGTTCTTC
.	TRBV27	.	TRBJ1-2	CASSLSPGYSYTF	TGTGCCAGCAGTTTATCGCCCGGTTATAGCTACACCTTC
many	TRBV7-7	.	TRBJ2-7	CASSPGFDYEQYF	TGTGCCAGCAGCCCAGGGTTCGACTACGAGCAGTACTTC
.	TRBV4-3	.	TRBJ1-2	CASSVRFGGRTGNTF	TGCGCCAGCAGCGTCCGTTTCGGGGGTAGGACTGGAAACACCTTC
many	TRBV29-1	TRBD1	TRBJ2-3	CSVGDRGIYF	TGCAGCGTTGGGGACAGGGGTATATATTTT
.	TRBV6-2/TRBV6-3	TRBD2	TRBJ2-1	CASSLSYSGRDNEQFF	TGTGCCAGCAGTTTGTCCTATAGCGGGAGAGACAATGAGCAGTTCTTC
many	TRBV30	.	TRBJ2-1	CAWSYGDFRGSLGEQFF	TGTGCCTGGAGTTACGGGGACTTCAGGGGGTCTCTCGGTGAGCAGTTCTTC
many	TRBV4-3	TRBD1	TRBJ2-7	CASSQDARGREQYF	TGCGCCAGCAGCCAAGACGCCAGGGGGCGCGAGCAGTACTTC
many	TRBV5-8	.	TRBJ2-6	CASSFGGSTVWANVLTF	TGTGCCAGCAGCTTTGGGGGGTCCACGGTCTGGGCCAACGTCCTGACTTTC
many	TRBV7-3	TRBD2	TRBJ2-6	CASSTMGLAGKGANVLTF	TGTGCCAGCAGCACAATGGGGCTAGCGGGGAAAGGGGCCAACGTCCTGACTTTC
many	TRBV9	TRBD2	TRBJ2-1	CASSVEGTSNEQFF	TGTGCCAGCAGCGTAGAAGGGACTAGCAATGAGCAGTTCTTC
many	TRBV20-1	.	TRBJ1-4	CSARDGREKLFF	TGCAGTGCTAGAGATGGGAGGGAAAAACTGTTTTTT
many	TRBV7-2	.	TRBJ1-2	CASSSGLAGVELGYTF	TGTGCCAGCAGCTCCGGACTGGCTGGCGTCGAGTTAGGCTACACCTTC
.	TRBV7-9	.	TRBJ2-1	CASRDSLSYNEQFF	TGTGCCAGCCGGGACTCGCTCTCCTACAATGAGCAGTTCTTC
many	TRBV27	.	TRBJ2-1	CASSLERASSYNEQFF	TGTGCCAGCAGTCTAGAGCGGGCGAGCTCCTACAATGAGCAGTTCTTC
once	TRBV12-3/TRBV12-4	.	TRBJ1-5	CASGLSGQETQHF	TGTGCCAGCGGCCTTTCAGGGCAAGAGACCCAGCATTTT
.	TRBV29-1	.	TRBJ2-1	CSVGLASNEQFF	TGCAGCGTTGGCCTAGCAAGCAATGAGCAGTTCTTC
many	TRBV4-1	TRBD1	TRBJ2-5	CASSQDDRGQTQYF	TGCGCCAGCAGCCAAGACGACAGGGGCCAGACCCAGTACTTC
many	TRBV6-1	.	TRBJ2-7	CASSGPRPGPDYEQYF	TGTGCCAGCAGTGGCCCCCGCCCAGGTCCAGACTACGAGCAGTACTTC
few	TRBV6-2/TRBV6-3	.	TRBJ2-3	CASSHPDPLRRADTQYF	TGTGCCAGCAGTCACCCCGACCCACTACGAAGGGCAGATACGCAGTATTTT
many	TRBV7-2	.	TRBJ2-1	CASSLGQGGSYNEQFF	TGTGCCAGCAGTTTGGGCCAAGGAGGCTCCTACAATGAGCAGTTCTTC
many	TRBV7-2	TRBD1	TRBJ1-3	CASSLPGTGGNTIYF	TGTGCCAGCAGCTTACCCGGGACAGGGGGAAACACCATATATTTT
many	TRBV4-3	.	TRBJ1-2	CASSQAGINYGYTF	TGCGCCAGCAGCCAAGCCGGGATAAATTATGGCTACACCTTC
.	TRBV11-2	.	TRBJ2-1	CASSAAYSESGRVEQFF	TGTGCCAGCAGCGCCGCCTATAGCGAGAGTGGTAGGGTGGAGCAGTTCTTC
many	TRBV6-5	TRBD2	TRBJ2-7	CASSLSSGRAYEQYF	TGTGCCAGCAGTCTCTCTAGCGGGAGGGCCTACGAGCAGTACTTC
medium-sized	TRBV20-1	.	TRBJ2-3	CSAITGFGDTQYF	TGCAGTGCCATCACGGGCTTCGGAGATACGCAGTATTTT
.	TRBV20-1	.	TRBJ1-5	CSARAASGGINQPQHF	TGCAGTGCTAGAGCCGCGTCGGGTGGGATCAATCAGCCCCAGCATTTT
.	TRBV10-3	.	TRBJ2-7	CAISESLEQYF	TGTGCCATCAGTGAGTCATTAGAGCAGTACTTC
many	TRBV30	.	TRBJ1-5	CAWSAWTPQAGSSNQPQHF	TGTGCCTGGAGTGCATGGACCCCCCAGGCGGGGTCGAGTAATCAGCCCCAGCATTTT
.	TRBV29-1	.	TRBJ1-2	CSQAPRYGYTF	TGCAGCCAAGCCCCTCGCTATGGCTACACCTTC
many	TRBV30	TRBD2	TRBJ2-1	CAWGRGLAGDEQFF	TGTGCCTGGGGGCGTGGACTAGCGGGAGATGAGCAGTTCTTC
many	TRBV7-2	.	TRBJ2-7	CASSLIYEQYF	TGTGCCAGCAGCTTAATATACGAGCAGTACTTC
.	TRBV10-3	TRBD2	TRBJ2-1	CAISVRAGDEQFF	TGTGCCATCAGTGTGCGGGCGGGAGATGAGCAGTTCTTC
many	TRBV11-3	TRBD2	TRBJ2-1	CASIGGRSYNEQFF	TGTGCCAGCATTGGCGGGAGATCCTACAATGAGCAGTTCTTC
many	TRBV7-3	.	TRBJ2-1	CASSLYRVGEQFF	TGTGCCAGCAGCTTATATCGTGTGGGTGAGCAGTTCTTC
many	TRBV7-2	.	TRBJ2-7	CASSLEVALAYEQYF	TGTGCCAGCAGCTTAGAGGTCGCGCTAGCCTACGAGCAGTACTTC
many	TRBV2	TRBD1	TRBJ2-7	CAGGQGYEQYF	TGTGCCGGTGGACAGGGGTACGAGCAGTACTTC
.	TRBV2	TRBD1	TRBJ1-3	CASRRTGVAGNTIYF	TGTGCCAGCAGAAGGACAGGGGTGGCAGGAAACACCATATATTTT
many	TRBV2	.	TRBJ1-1	CASKENSEEAFF	TGTGCCAGCAAGGAAAACAGTGAGGAAGCTTTCTTT
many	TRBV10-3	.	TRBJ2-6	CAISGRSAGANVLTF	TGTGCCATCAGTGGTCGATCAGCTGGGGCCAACGTCCTGACTTTC
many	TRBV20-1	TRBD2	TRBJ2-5	CSARATSWTSGRGETQYF	TGCAGTGCTAGAGCAACATCGTGGACTAGCGGGAGAGGAGAGACCCAGTACTTC
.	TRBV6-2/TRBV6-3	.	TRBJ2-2	CASNLHGLLASRTGELFF	TGTGCCAGCAACCTCCACGGACTTCTGGCGAGTCGCACCGGGGAGCTGTTTTTT
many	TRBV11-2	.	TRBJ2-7	CASAEHSYEQYF	TGTGCCAGCGCCGAACACTCCTACGAGCAGTACTTC
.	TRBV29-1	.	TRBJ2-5	CSDDGGCQETQYF	TGCAGCGACGACGGTGGATGCCAAGAGACCCAGTACTTC
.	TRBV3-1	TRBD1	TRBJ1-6	CASGQEGSPLHF	TGTGCCAGCGGACAGGAGGGTTCACCCCTCCACTTT
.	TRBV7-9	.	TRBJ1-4	CASSLGRGPGSRGDEKLFF	TGTGCCAGCAGCTTGGGCCGGGGGCCTGGGTCGAGAGGTGATGAAAAACTGTTTTTT
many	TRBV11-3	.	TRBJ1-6	CASSLDFRSPLHF	TGTGCCAGCAGCTTAGATTTCCGTTCACCCCTCCACTTT